The clone carrying this T cell receptor beta chain was seen many times. No antigen is known for it. The germline V gene has CDR1 MNHEY and CDR2 SMNVEV (reference sequence). V lost 8 bases and J lost 5; bases outside the gene matches: 6. This CDR3 spans 13 amino acids. The data stem from a study of T cells in Graves' hyperthyroidism and ophthalmopathy. TCR beta CDR3 regions were amplified from RNA transcripts. The TCR CDR3 first-round RT-PCR relied on the HTBI primer set. MiXCR was run by TCRdb on the multiplex PCR reads, yielding one entry per CDR3 protein. This table has about 520,000 distinct CDR3 sequences, roughly a quarter appearing once. Overall study findings and caveats: Most expanded thyroid clonotypes above 0.001 also appeared in blood.

Sequenced material: blood. This TCR came from a woman in her 30s with Graves' ophthalmopathy. This rearrangement joins TRBV27 to TRBJ1-5; TRBD1 matches at 7 bases. CDR3 sequence reads: CASSHRGDQPQHF. In nucleotides, the CDR3 is TGTGCCAGCTCCCACAGGGGAGATCAGCCCCAGCATTTT.